A selection of T cell receptor beta chains follows, all from one sample in a study of blood T cell repertoires in COVID-19. Some clones are missing from TCRdb's copy, which holds only in-frame ones; the method was immunoSEQ multiplex PCR. This table has approximately 140,000 clones, 80% to 90% appearing once. The sequencing input was peripheral blood. Receptors were obtained from a woman aged 60-70 years with COVID-19, enrolled during active disease. CDR3s include the opening cysteine and the closing phenylalanine or tryptophan. The order of the fields is CDR3 DNA, CDR3 protein, clone size, J gene, V gene, D gene. D genes are given only for firm matches. Expanded clones are given a class, and other clones once, few, many or no size at all.

TGCGCCAGCAGCTACAGGGGTTCATCGGATGGCTACACCTTC | CASSYRGSSDGYTF | - | TRBJ1-2 | TRBV5-1 | TRBD1
TGTGCCAGTAGTGTAACTAGCGGGGGCGGAGGGTACACCGGGGAGCTGTTTTTT | CASSVTSGGGGYTGELFF | - | TRBJ2-2 | TRBV19 | TRBD2
TGTGCCAGCAGGACTACAGGGGAGGTCAATTCACCCCTCCACTTT | CASRTTGEVNSPLHF | few | TRBJ1-6 | TRBV7-9 | TRBD1
TGTGCCAGCACCAGGGGGTATGGCTACACCTTC | CASTRGYGYTF | - | TRBJ1-2 | TRBV5-6 | TRBD1
TGTGCCAGCAGCGCCACTTGGGACTGGGGTACAACAGATACGCAGTATTTT | CASSATWDWGTTDTQYF | - | TRBJ2-3 | TRBV2 | -
TGTGCCAGCAGCCCTCGACAGGGAAACACAGATACGCAGTATTTT | CASSPRQGNTDTQYF | - | TRBJ2-3 | TRBV9 | TRBD1
TGTGCCAGCTCACCACAGGAGGTTAGCAATCAGCCCCAGCATTTT | CASSPQEVSNQPQHF | - | TRBJ1-5 | TRBV18 | -
TGCGCCAGCAGTGAGTCGGGAGGGAATGGCTACACCTTC | CASSESGGNGYTF | - | TRBJ1-2 | TRBV10-1 | -
TGCGCCAGCAGCTCGGACAGGGCTTTCTCTGGAAACACCATATATTTT | CASSSDRAFSGNTIYF | - | TRBJ1-3 | TRBV5-1 | TRBD1
TGTGCCAGCAGTGAACCAGGGATGAACACTGAAGCTTTCTTT | CASSEPGMNTEAFF | - | TRBJ1-1 | TRBV2 | -
TGTGCCAGCAGCGTAGAACTAGCGGGGGGGCTCGGCACAGATACGCAGTATTTT | CASSVELAGGLGTDTQYF | - | TRBJ2-3 | TRBV9 | TRBD2
TGTGCCAGCACAACGGGACTAGCGATATACAATGAGCAGTTCTTC | CASTTGLAIYNEQFF | - | TRBJ2-1 | TRBV2 | TRBD2
TGTGCCTACAGGGGTTCGCCGAATCAGCCCCAGCATTTT | CAYRGSPNQPQHF | - | TRBJ1-5 | TRBV30 | TRBD1
TGTGCCAGCAGTCCGGACAGGGGTTATTCACCCCTCCACTTT | CASSPDRGYSPLHF | once | TRBJ1-6 | TRBV2 | TRBD1
TGTGCCAGCAGTTCGCGAGTGGGGGCGAGGGAAGAGACCCAGTACTTC | CASSSRVGAREETQYF | - | TRBJ2-5 | TRBV27 | -
TGTGCCAGTAGTCGACAGGGAGTGAACACTGAAGCTTTCTTT | CASSRQGVNTEAFF | - | TRBJ1-1 | TRBV19 | TRBD1
TGTGCCAGCAGCGTTAGCAACGGGGGTGAAGCTTTCTTT | CASSVSNGGEAFF | once | TRBJ1-1 | TRBV9 | -
TGTGCCATCAGTGAGAATTATGCCAGCTCCTACGAGCAGTACTTC | CAISENYASSYEQYF | - | TRBJ2-7 | TRBV10-3 | -
TGTGCCAGCAGCCGACAGGGGGAGAACACTGAAGCTTTCTTT | CASSRQGENTEAFF | - | TRBJ1-1 | TRBV6-5 | TRBD1
TGTGCCAGTAGTATTGGGGCGGGACTTATTTACAATGAGCAGTTCTTC | CASSIGAGLIYNEQFF | - | TRBJ2-1 | TRBV19 | -
TGTGCCAGCAGCTTAGCTCAAGAGACCCAGTACTTC | CASSLAQETQYF | - | TRBJ2-5 | TRBV11-2 | -
TGTGCCACCAGCAGAGAACTAAGTTCTCGGGGGTATAGCAATCAGCCCCAGCATTTT | CATSRELSSRGYSNQPQHF | - | TRBJ1-5 | TRBV15 | -
TGCGCCAGCAGCTCACCCGGGACTAGCGGGGTGTCCCAGTACTTC | CASSSPGTSGVSQYF | - | TRBJ2-5 | TRBV5-1 | TRBD2
TGTGCCAGTAGTATAGAATCAGGGGGCAATCAGCCCCAGCATTTT | CASSIESGGNQPQHF | - | TRBJ1-5 | TRBV19 | -
TGCAGTGGCTCCGACCATGGGACAGGGTACTTC | CSGSDHGTGYF | - | TRBJ2-5 | TRBV20-1 | TRBD1
TGTGCCAGCAGCCCCGAACCAGGGACTGGAAACACCATATATTTT | CASSPEPGTGNTIYF | - | TRBJ1-3 | TRBV9 | -
TGTGCCAGCAGCCAAGCGGATGAAAAACTGTTTTTT | CASSQADEKLFF | - | TRBJ1-4 | TRBV3-1/TRBV3-2 | -
TGTGCCAGCAGCCAACACAGGGGACTCGACTCCTACGAGCAGTACTTC | CASSQHRGLDSYEQYF | once | TRBJ2-7 | TRBV7-8 | -
TGTGCCAGCAGCCAAGGGTCAGGGGGCGAAAACATTCAGTACTTC | CASSQGSGGENIQYF | - | TRBJ2-4 | TRBV3-1/TRBV3-2 | TRBD1
TGCGCCAGCAGCTTGACTACGTCGCTCTCTGAGCAGTTCTTC | CASSLTTSLSEQFF | - | TRBJ2-1 | TRBV5-1 | -
TGTGCCAGCAGTTCAGGTGGAATGATCGGCTACACCTTC | CASSSGGMIGYTF | - | TRBJ1-2 | TRBV7-8 | -